This record looks at one TCR beta chain sequence and its context. Authors' processing steps: Amplification from reference gene primers served as the basis for estimated nucleated cell counts. Libraries were prepared by immunoSEQ multiplex PCR; TCRdb keeps only in-frame clonotypes and omits some of them. V and J calls and clone size are given by that table; D and trimming were obtained from the DNA. Among about 270,000 clones listed, less than 85% were seen once. This sample is part of a study of blood T cell repertoires in COVID-19. At the level of the study: The origin of the acute and convalescent COVID-19 samples was the United States, Italy and Spain. The analysed material was cDNA or gDNA that came from T cells, B-cell-depleted T cells, or PBMCs.

V dropped 0 bases and J dropped 3; count of bases not matched to a gene: 6. CDR1 and CDR2 from the germline V gene are GTSNPN and SVGIG (reference sequence). This CDR3 region has 15 residues. This chain joins TRBV30 and TRBJ2-7, with 9 positions matching TRBD2. The sequenced sample consisted of peripheral blood. This TCR was sampled from a woman aged 18-35 years with acute or convalescent COVID-19. CDR3 DNA sequence: TGTGCCTGGAGTGTACGGCTAGCGGGGATCTACGAGCAGTACTTC. Residues: CAWSVRLAGIYEQYF.